Listed below are T cell receptor beta chains from one sample, sequenced in a study of PD-L1 blockade in urothelial cancer. Clones were sequenced by immunoSEQ multiplex PCR, and TCRdb holds only the in-frame ones, with some missing. In the table there are some 45,000 clones, around 84% of which are singletons. The sequencing used PBMCs, collected around atezolizumab (anti-PD-L1) treatment. Receptor source: a man in his 60s with urothelial cancer. The CDR3 runs from the conserved cysteine through the conserved F or W. Fields, in order: D gene, clone size, V gene, J gene, CDR3 DNA, CDR3 protein. The D gene is left open where the match is weak. Rows give clone size only sometimes, using once, few, many, or a class for an expanded clone.

d_call: TRBD1
clone_size: few
v_call: TRBV6-1
j_call: TRBJ1-1
cdr3_nt: TGTGCCAGCAGCAAAGGACAGGGAAACACTGAAGCTTTCTTT
cdr3_aa: CASSKGQGNTEAFF

d_call: NA
clone_size: NA
v_call: TRBV29-1
j_call: TRBJ2-7
cdr3_nt: TGCAGCGTTGTGGAGGGGGCAGGGGAGCAGTACTTC
cdr3_aa: CSVVEGAGEQYF

d_call: NA
clone_size: NA
v_call: TRBV30
j_call: TRBJ2-2
cdr3_nt: TGTGGCACTCGCCCCGGGTTAGACACCGGGGAGCTGTTTTTT
cdr3_aa: CGTRPGLDTGELFF

d_call: TRBD1
clone_size: NA
v_call: TRBV28
j_call: TRBJ1-2
cdr3_nt: TGTGCCAGCAGCTCTGGCGTAGGGACAGGTACAATAGGGAGGGGCTACACCTTC
cdr3_aa: CASSSGVGTGTIGRGYTF

d_call: TRBD1
clone_size: NA
v_call: TRBV2
j_call: TRBJ2-1
cdr3_nt: TGTGCCAGCAGGACCTTCTTGACAGGGGGCCACAATGAGCAGTTCTTC
cdr3_aa: CASRTFLTGGHNEQFF

d_call: NA
clone_size: NA
v_call: TRBV7-6
j_call: TRBJ2-5
cdr3_nt: TGTGCCAGCAGCCAAGGGAGAGACCAAGAGACCCAGTACTTC
cdr3_aa: CASSQGRDQETQYF

d_call: TRBD1
clone_size: NA
v_call: TRBV6-1
j_call: TRBJ2-7
cdr3_nt: TGTGCCAGCAGTACCCCCGGGACAGTCTACGAGCAGTACTTC
cdr3_aa: CASSTPGTVYEQYF

d_call: TRBD1
clone_size: NA
v_call: TRBV7-2
j_call: TRBJ2-1
cdr3_nt: TGTGCCAGCAGCTTAGGACAGGGGTCATACAATGAGCAGTTCTTC
cdr3_aa: CASSLGQGSYNEQFF

d_call: NA
clone_size: NA
v_call: TRBV5-1
j_call: TRBJ2-7
cdr3_nt: TGCGCCAGCAGCTTGGAGGCAGGGATCGACGAGCAGTACTTC
cdr3_aa: CASSLEAGIDEQYF

d_call: TRBD2
clone_size: NA
v_call: TRBV5-3
j_call: TRBJ2-7
cdr3_nt: TGTGCCAGCAGCTTTAACCTAGCGGGAGGTAGTGAGCAGTACTTC
cdr3_aa: CASSFNLAGGSEQYF

d_call: NA
clone_size: NA
v_call: TRBV21-1
j_call: TRBJ2-7
cdr3_nt: TGTGCCAGCAGCAAAGGGCAGGTGGTCGGCTACGAGCAGTACTTC
cdr3_aa: CASSKGQVVGYEQYF

d_call: NA
clone_size: NA
v_call: TRBV6-5
j_call: TRBJ1-1
cdr3_nt: TGTGCCAGCAGCCAACAGGGCCGCGACACTGAAGCTTTCTTT
cdr3_aa: CASSQQGRDTEAFF

d_call: TRBD2
clone_size: NA
v_call: TRBV7-2
j_call: TRBJ2-3
cdr3_nt: TGTGCCAGCAGCTTATGGGGACTAGCGGACACAGATACGCAGTATTTT
cdr3_aa: CASSLWGLADTDTQYF

d_call: NA
clone_size: NA
v_call: TRBV6-1
j_call: TRBJ2-7
cdr3_nt: TGTGCCAGCAGTGAAGGTACTCCCGGTTACGAGCAGTACTTC
cdr3_aa: CASSEGTPGYEQYF

d_call: NA
clone_size: NA
v_call: TRBV9
j_call: TRBJ1-1
cdr3_nt: TGTGCCAGCAGCAAAGGACAGAACACTGAAGCTTTCTTT
cdr3_aa: CASSKGQNTEAFF

d_call: TRBD1
clone_size: NA
v_call: TRBV19
j_call: TRBJ2-2
cdr3_nt: TGTGCCAGTAGTAGACAGGGGGCAGGATACACCGGGGAGCTGTTTTTT
cdr3_aa: CASSRQGAGYTGELFF

d_call: TRBD2
clone_size: NA
v_call: TRBV7-2
j_call: TRBJ2-5
cdr3_nt: TGTGCCAGCAGCTTAGAAGTAGCGGGGGCAGAGACCCAGTACTTC
cdr3_aa: CASSLEVAGAETQYF

d_call: NA
clone_size: NA
v_call: TRBV5-1
j_call: TRBJ1-1
cdr3_nt: TGCGCCAGCAGCCAGGGGTCAGCGGCGGGGGGAGAAGCTTTCTTT
cdr3_aa: CASSQGSAAGGEAFF

d_call: NA
clone_size: NA
v_call: TRBV5-6
j_call: TRBJ1-3
cdr3_nt: TGTGCCAGCAGCAAGGCGGGACTGAACTCTGGAAACACCATATATTTT
cdr3_aa: CASSKAGLNSGNTIYF

d_call: TRBD2
clone_size: NA
v_call: TRBV7-2
j_call: TRBJ2-3
cdr3_nt: TGTGCCAGCAGCTTAGATGCTAGCGGGGGGTCCTGGGATACGCAGTATTTT
cdr3_aa: CASSLDASGGSWDTQYF

d_call: NA
clone_size: NA
v_call: TRBV15
j_call: TRBJ2-2
cdr3_nt: TGTGCCACCAGCAGAGATCCTGCAGGGGTCAGAACCGGGGAGCTGTTTTTT
cdr3_aa: CATSRDPAGVRTGELFF

d_call: NA
clone_size: NA
v_call: TRBV7-2
j_call: TRBJ2-5
cdr3_nt: TGTGCCAGCAGCTTAGACGGCAGGTCTGGAGAGACCCAGTACTTC
cdr3_aa: CASSLDGRSGETQYF

d_call: TRBD1
clone_size: NA
v_call: TRBV7-9
j_call: TRBJ2-7
cdr3_nt: TGTGCCAGCAGCTCCGGGACAGGCTACGAGCAGTACTTC
cdr3_aa: CASSSGTGYEQYF

d_call: TRBD2
clone_size: NA
v_call: TRBV4-1
j_call: TRBJ2-1
cdr3_nt: TGCGCCAGCACTACTAGCGGAACCTCCTACAATGAGCAGTTCTTC
cdr3_aa: CASTTSGTSYNEQFF

d_call: TRBD2
clone_size: NA
v_call: TRBV6-5
j_call: TRBJ2-3
cdr3_nt: TGTGCCAGCAGCCACGCTAGCGGGGGGAGAGATACGCAGTATTTT
cdr3_aa: CASSHASGGRDTQYF

d_call: NA
clone_size: NA
v_call: TRBV2
j_call: TRBJ1-1
cdr3_nt: TGTGCCAGCAACCTAAAAAGGACAGACCTAAAACTTGAAGCTTTCTTT
cdr3_aa: CASNLKRTDLKLEAFF

d_call: NA
clone_size: NA
v_call: TRBV19
j_call: TRBJ1-1
cdr3_nt: TGTGCCAGTATTAGCCTCCAGACCTTGAACACTGAAGCTTTCTTT
cdr3_aa: CASISLQTLNTEAFF

d_call: NA
clone_size: NA
v_call: TRBV20-1
j_call: TRBJ2-4
cdr3_nt: TGCAGTGCAAGCCGAAGGGGCATTCAGTACTTC
cdr3_aa: CSASRRGIQYF

d_call: TRBD1
clone_size: NA
v_call: TRBV29-1
j_call: TRBJ2-4
cdr3_nt: TGCAGCGTAAAAGATGCCGCCGGACAGGGGACCAAAAACATTCAGTACTTC
cdr3_aa: CSVKDAAGQGTKNIQYF

d_call: TRBD2
clone_size: few
v_call: TRBV7-2
j_call: TRBJ2-1
cdr3_nt: TGTGCCAGCAGCTTGGCGGGAGAGTACAATGAGCAGTTCTTC
cdr3_aa: CASSLAGEYNEQFF

d_call: TRBD1
clone_size: NA
v_call: TRBV28
j_call: TRBJ1-2
cdr3_nt: TGTGCCAGCAGAGTGGACAGGAACTATGGCTACACCTTC
cdr3_aa: CASRVDRNYGYTF

d_call: NA
clone_size: NA
v_call: TRBV19
j_call: TRBJ2-7
cdr3_nt: TGTGCCAGTAGTATGGGACTTTTTTTAGACGAGCAGTACTTC
cdr3_aa: CASSMGLFLDEQYF

d_call: NA
clone_size: NA
v_call: TRBV6-1
j_call: TRBJ2-3
cdr3_nt: TGTGCCAGCGGGGGCCGTGGGGCAGATACGCAGTATTTT
cdr3_aa: CASGGRGADTQYF

d_call: TRBD1
clone_size: NA
v_call: TRBV4-3
j_call: TRBJ2-7
cdr3_nt: TGCGCCAGCAGCCAAGATCTCGGACAGGGAAACCAGTACTTC
cdr3_aa: CASSQDLGQGNQYF

d_call: TRBD1
clone_size: NA
v_call: TRBV5-1
j_call: TRBJ2-4
cdr3_nt: TGCGCCAGCAGCTCAGAGACAGGGGGGAAATCCAAAAACATTCAGTACTTC
cdr3_aa: CASSSETGGKSKNIQYF

d_call: NA
clone_size: NA
v_call: TRBV5-5
j_call: TRBJ1-2
cdr3_nt: TGTGCCAGCAGCAAGGGGCAGGTTGTCTCTTATGGCTACACCTTC
cdr3_aa: CASSKGQVVSYGYTF

d_call: TRBD2
clone_size: NA
v_call: TRBV5-1
j_call: TRBJ2-5
cdr3_nt: TGCGCCAGCAGCTTGGAGGCTAGCGGGGGGGTTGAGACCCAGTACTTC
cdr3_aa: CASSLEASGGVETQYF

d_call: NA
clone_size: once
v_call: TRBV7-2
j_call: TRBJ2-7
cdr3_nt: TGTGCCAGCAGCTCTGACTGGAAATACGAGCAGTACTTC
cdr3_aa: CASSSDWKYEQYF

d_call: NA
clone_size: few
v_call: TRBV2
j_call: TRBJ2-7
cdr3_nt: TGTGCCAGGGGAGCCTATTCCTACGAGCAGTACTTC
cdr3_aa: CARGAYSYEQYF

d_call: NA
clone_size: few
v_call: TRBV30
j_call: TRBJ1-4
cdr3_nt: TGTGCCTGGACCTACGGGGGGATCCGAAATGAAAAACTGTTTTTT
cdr3_aa: CAWTYGGIRNEKLFF

d_call: NA
clone_size: NA
v_call: TRBV28
j_call: TRBJ1-1
cdr3_nt: TGTGCCAGCAGGGCACCTAGGAACACTGAAGCTTTCTTT
cdr3_aa: CASRAPRNTEAFF

d_call: NA
clone_size: NA
v_call: TRBV29-1
j_call: TRBJ2-7
cdr3_nt: TGCAGCGGGCGGCAGGGGAACGAGCAGTACTTC
cdr3_aa: CSGRQGNEQYF

d_call: NA
clone_size: NA
v_call: TRBV6-5
j_call: TRBJ2-1
cdr3_nt: TGTGCCAGCAGTTACTCGTCGGAGTCCTACAATGAGCAGTTCTTC
cdr3_aa: CASSYSSESYNEQFF

d_call: NA
clone_size: NA
v_call: TRBV5-1
j_call: TRBJ1-4
cdr3_nt: TGCGCCAGCAGCTTGGGAGGGGGTAATGAAAAACTGTTTTTT
cdr3_aa: CASSLGGGNEKLFF